This entry concerns a single T cell receptor beta chain. Its recognized antigen is unknown. Base qualities were left out, and no much larger clone turns up one base away. The sample is drawn from a study of T cell changes during pregnancy in multiple sclerosis (dated by TCRdb to between 2018 and 2020). With respect to the entire study: The study looked at changes in the T cell repertoire across pregnancy in women with multiple sclerosis.

Including cysteine and phenylalanine, the CDR3 has 16 amino acids. Only the CDR3 DNA is retained, 48 bases long and in frame from the first base. Germline trimming: 5 bases from V, 4 bases from J; junction bases outside gene matches: 11. CDR1 SGHVS and CDR2 FNYEAQ were looked up in the germline V gene. Libraries came from the immunoSEQ multiplex PCR assay. TCRdb carries this immuneACCESS record with in-frame sequences only. Its versions omit some clonotypes, under half of them owing to an unresolved V gene in the studies checked, with the rest unexplained. The sample table lists about 39,000 clones, approximately 94% of them with a count of one. Of the sample, about 0.33% falls within the top ten clones.

This receptor was identified in a female donor with multiple sclerosis, enrolled in a pregnancy study. The chain was built from TRBV7-6 and TRBJ2-7; 10 bases in the middle match TRBD2. Sequenced here: CD4+ T cells from peripheral blood mononuclear cells, sampled after pregnancy. The base sequence is TGTGCCAGCAGCCCCTTAGCGGGGGGCGACATATACGAGCAGTACTTC. It translates as CASSPLAGGDIYEQYF.